The clone carrying this T cell receptor (beta chain) was picked up many times. As yet, its antigen is unknown. Germline CDR1 reads SQVTM; CDR2 reads ANQGSEA. The CDR3 covers 14 residues. Trimming removed 7 bases from V and 0 bases from J, with 16 bases in between. Then a second PCR, running about 7 to 11 cycles, was carried out with a sample-barcoded 5' primer and a J-beta primer mix. TCRdb recomputed calls from the 5' RACE reads with MiXCR, one row per CDR3 protein. This repertoire shows approximately 730,000 distinct CDR3 sequences, roughly 50% found once; its top ten account for around 41%. This specimen comes from a study of blood T cells in healthy people across ages. Notes on the study in general: Diversity was estimated from one million T cells, and these estimates were considered underestimates.

The sequenced sample was blood. The rearrangement joins TRBV29-1 to TRBJ2-7; the D gene is possibly TRBD2 (6 bases). The receptor's source is a man older than 75 in good health. CDR3 residues: CSARTLTSSYEQYF. DNA of the CDR3: TGCAGCGCCCGAACCTTGACTAGCTCCTACGAGCAGTACTTC.